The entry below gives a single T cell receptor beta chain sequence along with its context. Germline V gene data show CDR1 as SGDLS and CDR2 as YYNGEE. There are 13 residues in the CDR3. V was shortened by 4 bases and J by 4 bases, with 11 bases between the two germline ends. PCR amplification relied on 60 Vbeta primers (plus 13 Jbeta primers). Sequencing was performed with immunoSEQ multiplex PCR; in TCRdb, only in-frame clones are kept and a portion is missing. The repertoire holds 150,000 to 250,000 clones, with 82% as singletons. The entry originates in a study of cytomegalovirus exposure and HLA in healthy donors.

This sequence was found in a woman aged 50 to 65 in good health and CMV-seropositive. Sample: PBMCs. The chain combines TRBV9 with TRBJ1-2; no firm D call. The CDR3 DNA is TGTGCCAGCAGCCCAGGCGAGGGCTATGGCTACACCTTC. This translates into CASSPGEGYGYTF.